This T cell receptor beta chain was identified in a study of T cells after yellow fever vaccination. In its sample, this clonotype was seen many times. V shed 5 bases and J 5 bases; nucleotides not matched to a gene: 11. In germline, CDR1 is SGHTA, CDR2 FQGNSA. The CDR3 has 15 residues. Using its own MiXCR run on the 5' RACE reads, TCRdb lists one record per CDR3 protein. The table records about 320,000 distinct CDR3 sequences, about 4.5% of them present only once. The sample in question was PBMCs, obtained 15 days after the yellow fever booster vaccination. The origin of this receptor is a man aged 18 to 35 who received the YFV17D yellow fever vaccine. The V gene is TRBV7-2, the J gene TRBJ2-5; 7 nucleotides align to TRBD1. CDR3 amino acids: CASSRRGLPGETQYF. CDR3 bases: TGTGCCAGCAGCCGCAGGGGGTTACCCGGGGAGACCCAGTACTTC.